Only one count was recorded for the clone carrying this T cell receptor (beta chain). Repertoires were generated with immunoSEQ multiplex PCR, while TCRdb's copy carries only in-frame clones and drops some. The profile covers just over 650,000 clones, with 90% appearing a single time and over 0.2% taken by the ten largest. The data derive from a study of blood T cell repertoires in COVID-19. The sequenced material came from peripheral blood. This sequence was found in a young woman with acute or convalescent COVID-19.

CDR3 sequence: CATKDNTYEQYF. Here the CDR3 DNA reads TGTGCCACCAAAGACAACACCTACGAGCAGTACTTC. V usage is TRBV15 and J usage is TRBJ2-7, with unresolved D. The V end lost 7 bases, the J end lost 2 bases, and 9 bases lay between the germline ends. The CDR3 consists of 12 residues. CDR1 is LNHNV and CDR2 is YYDKDF in the germline V gene (reference sequence).